The present T cell receptor (beta chain) was sequenced within a study of OX40 agonist ivuxolimab in advanced cancers. CDR1 and CDR2 from the germline V gene are SGDLS and YYNGEE. This CDR3 has 17 residues. J lost 0 bases, V lost 0 bases, and 6 bases had no gene match. Assay used: immunoSEQ multiplex PCR; TCRdb lists only in-frame clones, some missing. The sample yields under 80,000 clones, 85% to 90% seen once. The TCR sequence derives from an adult with an advanced solid tumor such as melanoma, head and neck, liver or kidney cancer. The material was CD4+ or CD8+ T cells sorted from blood, obtained in a trial of the OX40 agonist ivuxolimab. The V and J genes are TRBV9 and TRBJ1-5, with 7 bases fitting TRBD1. The CDR3 DNA reads TGTGCCAGCAGCGTAGGGGGACAGCCACTTAGCAATCAGCCCCAGCATTTT. Amino acid sequence: CASSVGGQPLSNQPQHF. Variable domain in full (rest from reference TRBV9 and TRBJ1-5): DSGVTQTPKHLITATGQRVTLRCSPRSGDLSVYWYQQSLDQGLQFLIQYYNGEERAKGNILERFSAQQFPDLHSELNLSSLELGDSALYFCASSVGGQPLSNQPQHFGDGTRLSIL.